This TCR beta chain stems from a study of T cell responses to AZD1222 COVID-19 vaccine. Regarding the study as a whole: Among those given AZD1222, only 6 or 7 were seropositive at baseline. It was only after the peak T cell response that any repertoires were sampled. It should be noted that donors were predominantly white British and more often female, and clonal diversity was possibly underestimated.

Concerning this clone: Its matching antigen is unknown.

The germline V gene has CDR1 MDHEN and CDR2 SYDVKM. This CDR3 has 14 amino acids. V lost 6 bases to trimming and J lost 5 bases; unmatched junction nucleotides: 5. Generated by immunoSEQ multiplex PCR, the TCRdb table keeps only in-frame clones and is missing some. There are approximately 140,000 clones in the sample; 80% to 90% occur only once, and about 5% lies in the top ten. The clonotype was recovered from an adult in good health. The sample here was peripheral blood, taken on day 0 of AZD1222 vaccination. This chain connects TRBV28 to TRBJ2-7; 12 bases map to TRBD1. CDR3 residues: CASSKGQGANEQYF. Written as DNA, the CDR3 is TGTGCCAGCAGCAAGGGACAGGGGGCTAACGAGCAGTACTTC.